These T cell receptor beta chains were read from a single sample in a study of shared clonotypes between healthy human individuals. Generated by immunoSEQ multiplex PCR, the TCRdb table keeps only in-frame clones and is missing some. The sample includes about 2 million clones, about 95% of them seen just once. Sequencing used naive CD8+ T cells sorted from blood. These receptors were obtained from a man between 18 and 35 years old in good health. The CDR3 runs from the conserved cysteine through the conserved F or W. The D gene is left open where the match is weak. The listing skips clone size in some rows; elsewhere it reads once, few, many or a size class.

clone size	D gene	J gene	V gene	CDR3 DNA	CDR3 protein
-	-	TRBJ1-1	TRBV10-2	TGCGCCAGCAGTCCCGAAATGGGGCCTGAAGCTTTCTTT	CASSPEMGPEAFF
-	-	TRBJ1-1	TRBV13	TGTGCCAGCAGATTTAGGGGCGGGGGCGAAGCTTTCTTT	CASRFRGGGEAFF
-	-	TRBJ2-5	TRBV5-4	TGTGCCAGCAGCTCCTCAGGGAGCGTAGAGACCCAGTACTTC	CASSSSGSVETQYF
-	-	TRBJ2-7	TRBV4-1	TGCGCCAGCAGACCTCTGATTTCTGGCTACGAGCAGTACTTC	CASRPLISGYEQYF
-	TRBD1	TRBJ2-1	TRBV4-3	TGCGCCAGCAGCCAAGAGGACAGGGGGCAGGAACATGATGAGCAGTTCTTC	CASSQEDRGQEHDEQFF
-	TRBD1	TRBJ1-5	TRBV27	TGTGCCAGCAGTGACAGGGGGTGGCCCAATCAGCCCCAGCATTTT	CASSDRGWPNQPQHF
-	TRBD2	TRBJ2-1	TRBV28	TGTGCCAGCAGTTTACGGGGGGGACCCTCCAATGAGCAGTTCTTC	CASSLRGGPSNEQFF
-	-	TRBJ2-7	TRBV11-2	TGTGCCAGCAGCTTAGAGCCACTCCGTTTCTACGAGCAGTACTTC	CASSLEPLRFYEQYF
once	-	TRBJ2-7	TRBV4-1	TGCGCCAGCAGCCAAGAAGGACAGTACTACGAGCAGTACTTC	CASSQEGQYYEQYF
once	-	TRBJ2-7	TRBV19	TGTGCCAGTAGTATAGTGCAAGACTCCTACGAGCAGTACTTC	CASSIVQDSYEQYF
-	-	TRBJ2-7	TRBV2	TGTGCCAGCAGTGAAGGCGACACCTACTCCTACGAGCAGTACTTC	CASSEGDTYSYEQYF
-	-	TRBJ2-5	TRBV29-1	TGCAGCGTTGATAACCAGGGGCAAGAGACCCAGTACTTC	CSVDNQGQETQYF
-	-	TRBJ2-1	TRBV5-1	TGCGCCAGCAGCTTCATAATTAGCAATGAGCAGTTCTTC	CASSFIISNEQFF
-	-	TRBJ2-1	TRBV15	TGTGCCACCAGCAGAGACCCCAGGGGCAGCTACAATGAGCAGTTCTTC	CATSRDPRGSYNEQFF
-	-	TRBJ1-5	TRBV15	TGTGCCACCAGTCTTTCTCGGTATCAGCCCCAGCATTTT	CATSLSRYQPQHF
-	TRBD1	TRBJ1-1	TRBV10-2	TGCGCCAGCAAACAGGGGAGCACTGAAGCTTTCTTT	CASKQGSTEAFF
-	TRBD2	TRBJ2-7	TRBV6-6	TGTGCCAGCAGTTACTCAGGGGAGGGTTACGAGCAGTACTTC	CASSYSGEGYEQYF
-	TRBD2	TRBJ2-2	TRBV9	TGTGCCAGCAGCGTAGCAGGAGCGGGGGGCAGCGGGGAGCTGTTTTTT	CASSVAGAGGSGELFF
-	TRBD1	TRBJ2-3	TRBV7-9	TGTGCCAGCAGCCCGCCGACAGGGATTAACACAGATACGCAGTATTTT	CASSPPTGINTDTQYF
-	TRBD2	TRBJ2-1	TRBV5-1	TGCGCCAGCAGGGCGTTGCAGGGGACTAGCGGACCGGAGGGGCAGTTCTTC	CASRALQGTSGPEGQFF
-	TRBD1	TRBJ2-7	TRBV19	TGTGCCAGTAGTATACAGGGGGCTTCCTACGAGCAGTACTTC	CASSIQGASYEQYF
-	-	TRBJ2-2	TRBV27	TGTGCCACCCGTGAAGGGGTCAACGCCGGGGAGCTGTTTTTT	CATREGVNAGELFF
-	-	TRBJ1-5	TRBV2	TGTGCCAGCACCGACTACCGCAATCAGCCCCAGCATTTT	CASTDYRNQPQHF
-	TRBD1	TRBJ2-7	TRBV7-9	TGTGCCAGCAGCCTACAGGGGGGCGAGCAGTACTTC	CASSLQGGEQYF
-	-	TRBJ1-1	TRBV7-6	TGTGCCAGCAGCTTGACGGTTTCGGGCGACACTGAAGCTTTCTTT	CASSLTVSGDTEAFF
-	TRBD1	TRBJ2-5	TRBV13	TGTGCCAGCAGCTTTCACCTTGACAGGGGGGACGACAGCCAGTACTTC	CASSFHLDRGDDSQYF
-	TRBD2	TRBJ2-2	TRBV13	TGTGCCAGCAGCGTTCTAGCGGGGGGTGAGACCGGGGAGCTGTTTTTT	CASSVLAGGETGELFF
-	-	TRBJ1-5	TRBV4-2	TGTGCCAGCAGCCTAAACGGGGGGGGCGAACCTCAGCCCCAGCATTTT	CASSLNGGGEPQPQHF
once	TRBD1	TRBJ2-2	TRBV28	TGTGCCAGCAGTTTGCCCCTCACAGGGGAGAACACCGGGGAGCTGTTTTTT	CASSLPLTGENTGELFF
-	-	TRBJ1-1	TRBV6-5	TGTGCCAGCAGTTGGGACTCTCTAGGTAACACTGAAGCTTTCTTT	CASSWDSLGNTEAFF
-	-	TRBJ1-5	TRBV28	TGTGCCAGCAGTGAGGTGACAGAGACTAGCAATCAGCCCCAGCATTTT	CASSEVTETSNQPQHF
-	-	TRBJ2-7	TRBV5-8	TGTGCCAGCAGCTTTGTAGGGATGGAGCAGTACTTC	CASSFVGMEQYF
-	-	TRBJ2-5	TRBV7-9	TGTGCCAGCAGCTCCGATCCCCATCGGTACTTC	CASSSDPHRYF
-	-	TRBJ2-7	TRBV15	TGTGCCACCAGCAGAGAATTAGAGGGGCCCTACGAGCAGTACTTC	CATSRELEGPYEQYF
-	-	TRBJ1-4	TRBV9	TGTGCCAGCAGCGTAGGAATTGCAACTAATGAAAAACTGTTTTTT	CASSVGIATNEKLFF
-	-	TRBJ2-2	TRBV4-2	TGTGCCAGCAGCTCCGGGACGCCGAACACCGGGGAGCTGTTTTTT	CASSSGTPNTGELFF
-	-	TRBJ2-1	TRBV28	TGTGCCAGCAGTTTATATGGATCCGGATACAATGAGCAGTTCTTC	CASSLYGSGYNEQFF
-	-	TRBJ2-7	TRBV27	TGTGCCAGCAGTTGGGATGCCTATAACGAGCAGTACTTC	CASSWDAYNEQYF
-	-	TRBJ1-5	TRBV27	TGTGCCAGCAGTTTTGGGGGGAGCAATCAGCCCCAGCATTTT	CASSFGGSNQPQHF
-	-	TRBJ2-7	TRBV5-1	TGCGCCAGCAGCATTGAGGTGGGGCTGTACGAGCAGTACTTC	CASSIEVGLYEQYF
-	TRBD1	TRBJ1-2	TRBV27	TGTGCCAGCAGTTTAAACAGGGGAGACTATGGCTACACCTTC	CASSLNRGDYGYTF
-	-	TRBJ2-5	TRBV2	TGTGCCAGCAACCCCCTGGAGGGGGAGGGAGGGGAGACCCAGTACTTC	CASNPLEGEGGETQYF
-	TRBD2	TRBJ2-1	TRBV6-6	TGTGCCACCAGAGGCATAGGGACTAGCGGGAGGAATGAGCAGTTCTTC	CATRGIGTSGRNEQFF
-	-	TRBJ1-2	TRBV14	TGTGCCAGCAGCGCAGGAGGATATGGCTACACCTTC	CASSAGGYGYTF
-	TRBD1	TRBJ1-1	TRBV30	TGTGCCTGGAGTCAAGGACAGGGTTACACTGAAGCTTTCTTT	CAWSQGQGYTEAFF
-	-	TRBJ2-3	TRBV6-1	TGTGCCAGCAGTGAATTTGAGAACACAGATACGCAGTATTTT	CASSEFENTDTQYF
-	-	TRBJ2-1	TRBV18	TGTGCCAGCTCGGTCGCAGGGTTCGGAGGGGTCTACAATGAGCAGTTCTTC	CASSVAGFGGVYNEQFF
-	-	TRBJ1-1	TRBV6-5	TGTGCCAGCAGTTACTCTGAGGGAGACACTGAAGCTTTCTTT	CASSYSEGDTEAFF
-	-	TRBJ1-1	TRBV28	TGTGCCAGCAGTTTGCGGGGGAAAGACACTGAAGCTTTCTTT	CASSLRGKDTEAFF
few	-	TRBJ2-3	TRBV28	TGTGCCAGCAGTCCTCCTGGAGGCACAGATACGCAGTATTTT	CASSPPGGTDTQYF
once	-	TRBJ2-7	TRBV30	TGTGCCTGGAGTAGCTTGAGGGGTAACGACGAGCAGTACTTC	CAWSSLRGNDEQYF
-	-	TRBJ2-1	TRBV7-2	TGTGCCAGCAGCTTAGATCCAGGGTGGGGGGTCAATGAGCAGTTCTTC	CASSLDPGWGVNEQFF
few	-	TRBJ1-1	TRBV10-3	TGTGCCATCACCCTAGGGCCCACTACTGAAGCTTTCTTT	CAITLGPTTEAFF
-	TRBD2	TRBJ2-2	TRBV6-1	TGTGCCAGTTTTATCGCTAGCGGTAACACCGGGGAGCTGTTTTTT	CASFIASGNTGELFF
-	TRBD1	TRBJ2-1	TRBV19	TGTGCCAGTAGTATATGGACAGGGAATAATGAGCAGTTCTTC	CASSIWTGNNEQFF